This TCR beta chain is from a study of T cell repertoires in cytomegalovirus infection. The wider study: From public TCR beta signatures came an indication of both CMV infection and matching HLA type. Study results and limitations: Dominant in the ex vivo response were TCR beta clonotypes restricted by HLA-C and specific for CMV. Totalled public TCR beta family frequency picked out people who carried CMV plus the relevant HLA.

TCRdb recomputed calls from the reads with MiXCR, one row per CDR3 protein. Of some 400,000 distinct CDR3 sequences listed, under 40% were seen once; the top ten hold about 13%. This clonotype was counted a few times. What it binds is not known. Sequencing was done on a sample of PBMCs. The receptor comes from a human donor in good health (CMV status not recorded). Some clones in this sample may be carry-over from other donors' samples.

The CDR3 loop is CASSPRAANTEAFF. DNA of the CDR3: TGTGCCAGCAGTCCCCGGGCAGCGAACACTGAAGCTTTCTTT. This rearrangement joins TRBV12-3 or TRBV12-4 to TRBJ1-1; D gene ambiguous. Deletions cut 5 bases from V and 1 base from J, with 11 bases between. There are 14 residues in the CDR3.